A single sample gave rise to the 10 T cell receptor beta chains below, sequenced in a study of T cells in localized non-small cell lung cancer. Sequencing used immunoSEQ multiplex PCR; TCRdb keeps in-frame clones, though not all of them. The table shows roughly 16,000 clones, with around 88% occurring only once. This material consisted of peripheral blood, taken before any cancer treatment. These receptor sequences come from a male donor at least 60 years old with stage III lung adenocarcinoma.

V and J are TRBV30 and TRBJ1-2; a weak D match, TRBD1 (5 bases). CDR3 length: 14 amino acids. Germline assignment: CDR1 GTSNPN and CDR2 SVGIG (reference sequence). The V gene lost 4 bases and the J gene lost 7 bases, with 19 bases spanning the gap. The CDR3 DNA reads as TGTGCCTGGACCCCTGGGGGGGTTTCTTTTGGCTACACCTTC. This codes for CAWTPGGVSFGYTF.

This chain uses TRBV11-3 with TRBJ1-1, with D unresolved. The V gene's germline CDR1 is SGHNT and CDR2 YENEEA. The CDR3 has 13 residues. V was clipped by 1 base and J by 3 bases, with 6 bases between them. The CDR3 DNA follows: TGTGCCAGCAGCTTAGTAGGGTACACTGAAGCTTTCTTT. Encoded protein: CASSLVGYTEAFF.

V is TRBV7-9 and J is TRBJ1-4, with 10 bases aligning to TRBD1. The CDR3 extends over 19 amino acids. Trimming at V came to 4 bases and at J to 0 bases, leaving 11 bases not matched to a gene. Germline lookup yields CDR1 SEHNR and CDR2 FQNEAQ (reference sequence). The chain's CDR3 is CASSSQPGQGTTTNEKLFF. The CDR3 bases are TGTGCCAGCAGCTCCCAGCCGGGACAGGGGACAACAACTAATGAAAAACTGTTTTTT.

The chain joins TRBV6-5 to TRBJ2-3; D uncertain. This CDR3 has 16 amino acids. The V and J ends lost 0 bases and 3 bases respectively, with 13 bases between them. Germline V gene sequence: CDR1 MNHEY, CDR2 SVGAGI. In DNA form, the CDR3 reads TGTGCCAGCAGTTACTCGTGGGGTGGACGGACAGATACGCAGTATTTT. As protein: CASSYSWGGRTDTQYF.

This clone was recorded only once. This rearrangement joins TRBV21-1 to TRBJ2-3; the D call TRBD2 from the table was never checked on the DNA. TRBV21-1 is tagged as a pseudogene. This CDR3 has 18 residues. CDR3 residues: CASKTPYFVWVATDTQYF. The CDR3 DNA reads as TGTGCCAGCAAAACTCCCTACTTCGTTTGGGTAGCCACAGATACGCAGTATTTT.

Points on this clone: The junction differs from germline at one of its ends, possibly a read error. The rearrangement joins TRBV2 to TRBJ2-2; TRBD2 aligns across 8 bases. Per germline, CDR1 SNHLY and CDR2 FYNNEI. The CDR3 length is 17 residues. CDR3 amino acids: CASRLNRGGANTGELFF. The CDR3 DNA is TGTGCCAGCAGGCTAAACCGGGGGGGGGCCAACACCGGTGAGCTGTTTTTT.

The chain links TRBV10-1 to TRBJ2-2, with TRBD1 matching over 7 bases. In germline, CDR1 is WNHNN, CDR2 SYGVQD (reference sequence). The CDR3 spans 15 residues. The trim removed 3 bases at V and 3 bases at J, leaving 4 bases unmatched. CDR3 amino acids: CASSDGRGYTGELFF. CDR3 coding DNA: TGCGCCAGCAGTGATGGCAGGGGGTACACCGGGGAGCTGTTTTTT.

The chain uses TRBV6-5 and TRBJ1-2, with D uncertain. V gave up 7 bases and J gave up 6 bases, with 15 bases separating them. Germline CDR1 MNHEY, CDR2 SVGAGI. This CDR3 is built from 13 residues. The CDR3 here is CASNEHPADGYTF. The DNA for the CDR3 is TGTGCCAGCAATGAACATCCCGCTGATGGCTACACCTTC.

The V and J genes are TRBV15 and TRBJ1-2; maybe TRBD1 (6 bases). This CDR3 is 18 amino acids long. V was trimmed by 0 bases and J by 3 bases, leaving 20 bases between them. Germline values: CDR1 LNHNV, CDR2 YYDKDF (reference sequence). CDR3 residues: CATSRDTRQAGFHYGYTF. The CDR3 coding sequence is TGTGCCACCAGCAGAGATACGCGACAGGCGGGATTCCACTATGGCTACACCTTC.

This rearrangement joins TRBV7-9 to TRBJ2-2; no firm D call. Trimming removed 1 base from V and 1 base from J, with 7 bases in between. Germline CDR1 reads SEHNR; CDR2 reads FQNEAQ (reference sequence). This CDR3 has 15 amino acids. The CDR3 nucleotides read TGTGCCAGCAGCTTAGGTTTGGAGAACACCGGGGAGCTGTTTTTT. Its protein product is CASSLGLENTGELFF.